The T cell receptor beta chain under discussion was sequenced for a study of technical replicates of blood from four donors. Profiled with immunoSEQ multiplex PCR; TCRdb holds only in-frame clones, not every one. This table holds more than 90,000 clones, roughly 96% found once. In germline, CDR1 is SGHRS, CDR2 YFSETQ. V lost 7 bases to trimming and J lost 5 bases, with 15 bases between them. This CDR3 spans 13 amino acids. Sequenced sample: T cells isolated from PBMCs. This chain uses TRBV5-1 with TRBJ1-1, with D maybe TRBD1 (5 bases). The source is a human donor in good health. The CDR3, as DNA: TGCGCCAGCGGGAGGGGCCCGGAAACTGAAGCTTTCTTT. Its protein product is CASGRGPETEAFF.